This paragraph covers one TCR beta chain sequence. Its specificity is unknown. This sample was included in a study of shared clonotypes between healthy human individuals. Across the study: Used for every donor were three CD4 naive, three CD4 memory, two CD8 naive and one CD8 memory plate. Study-level findings and limits: Donor scarcity curtailed the genetic and exposure-history diversity represented herein. Sequencing depth was expected to influence donor clonotype sharing.

Trimming removed 6 bases from V and 2 bases from J, with 16 bases in between. Per germline, CDR1 ENHRY and CDR2 SYGVKD. This CDR3 is built from 15 residues. From CD4+ cells came CD45RA+ naive and CD45RA-negative memory subsets. Here immunoSEQ multiplex PCR was the method, and the copy in TCRdb shows in-frame clones only, minus some. The sample gives 2 million to 2.5 million clones, almost 96% of which show up once; around 0.13% is in the top ten. The chain couples TRBV10-3 to TRBJ1-1; D is ambiguous. The sequencing input was naive CD4+ T cells sorted from blood. Subset described: CD45RA+ positively selected. The sequence was collected from a man younger than 35 in good health. The CDR3 sequence is CAISDSHTPNTEAFF. DNA of the CDR3: TGTGCCATCAGCGACTCTCACACCCCCAACACTGAAGCTTTCTTT.